The present T cell receptor (beta chain) was sequenced within a study of T cell responses to AZD1222 COVID-19 vaccine. Findings and limits, study-wide: With two AZD1222 doses given, Spike-specific TCR breadth and depth both rose. Every sample of the repertoires postdated the peak T cell response.

Pooled samples include second doses given at about 4 or 12 weeks. This CDR3 is built from 16 residues. In germline, CDR1 is KGHSH, CDR2 LQKENI. J lost 2 bases, V lost 0 bases, and 3 bases had no gene match. To note about this clone: Its antigen is currently unknown.

Data came from immunoSEQ multiplex PCR; TCRdb stores just in-frame clones and leaves some out. Here the sample spans 150,000 or so clones, 75% to 90% being singletons. This receptor was identified in an adult who received the AZD1222 COVID-19 vaccine. V usage is TRBV18 and J usage is TRBJ2-1; 8 bases line up with TRBD2. Source: peripheral blood, taken 28 days after the second AZD1222 dose. CDR3 region: CASSPPLAGTYNEQFF. CDR3 coding DNA: TGTGCCAGCTCACCACCCCTAGCGGGTACCTACAATGAGCAGTTCTTC.